This entry concerns a single T cell receptor beta chain. The antigen remains unidentified. Generated by immunoSEQ multiplex PCR, the TCRdb table keeps only in-frame clones and is missing some. The table includes roughly 24,000 clones, roughly 88% detected once. This entry is derived from a study of T cell responses to AZD1222 COVID-19 vaccine. Whole-study findings and limits: No day 14 peak samples; only post-peak repertoires were characterized. Clonal diversity was possibly underestimated; the donors were predominantly white British and more often female. Spike-specific TCR depth and breadth grew after two AZD1222 doses.

The clonotype originates from an adult who received the AZD1222 COVID-19 vaccine. The input for sequencing was peripheral blood, taken 28 days after the second AZD1222 dose.

DNA of the CDR3: TGTGCCAGCAGCCAAGTGGCCGGGGGTCCTGGAAACACCATATATTTT. Translating gives CASSQVAGGPGNTIYF. V usage is TRBV14 and J usage is TRBJ1-3; possibly TRBD1 for D (5 bases). There are 16 residues in the CDR3. Germline lookup yields CDR1 SGHDN and CDR2 FVKESK. V was cut by 1 base and J by 2 bases, with 12 bases left in between.